This T cell receptor beta chain was recorded in a study of early T cells in non-severe SARS-CoV-2 infection. At the level of the study: With bulk RNA from unsorted whole blood as input, sequencing yielded unpaired chains. Study observations and caveats: Private and CD4 specificities were missed by VDJdb matching, which favored anti-spike CD8 responses.

TCRdb processed the 5' RACE reads anew with MiXCR; each CDR3 protein has one entry. The table records 75,000 or so distinct CDR3 sequences, 10% to 12% of them present only once. V was trimmed by 7 bases and J by 4 bases, leaving 23 bases between them. Germline values: CDR1 SGHRS, CDR2 YFSETQ. This CDR3 contains 16 residues. This clonotype was seen a few times. Antigen: not known. The chain carries TRBV5-1 and TRBJ2-5, with D perhaps assigned TRBD1 or TRBD2 (7 bases each). The clonotype originates from an adult who was a healthcare worker with PCR-confirmed SARS-CoV-2 infection or an uninfected control (not recorded which). Sequencing was performed on whole blood, taken at baseline. CDR3 loop: CASSQGGARRGETQYF. CDR3 DNA sequence: TGCGCCAGCTCCCAGGGGGGGGCGCGGCGAGGAGAGACCCAGTACTTC.